This T cell receptor (beta chain) was captured in a study of blood T cell repertoires in COVID-19. The overall study: The cDNA or gDNA used as material had been derived from T cells, B-cell-depleted T cells, or PBMCs.

Profiling relied on immunoSEQ multiplex PCR, and the TCRdb table lists in-frame clones only, not all of them. This table has approximately 170,000 clones, roughly 89% appearing once. V gave up 5 bases and J gave up 6 bases, with 9 bases separating them. CDR3 size: 12 residues. Germline CDR1 and CDR2: SGHAT and FQNNGV. This chain links TRBV11-2 with TRBJ2-3, with D perhaps matching TRBD2 (5 bases). This TCR derives from a man younger than 35 with active or convalescent COVID-19. What was sequenced was peripheral blood. The CDR3 coding sequence is TGTGCCAGCAGCAGTAGAGGGGATACGCAGTATTTT. This gives the protein CASSSRGDTQYF. The entire variable domain, with the rest obtained from reference TRBV11-2 and TRBJ2-3, is as follows: EAGVAQSPRYKIIEKRQSVAFWCNPISGHATLYWYQQILGQGPKLLIQFQNNGVVDDSQLPKDRFSAERLKGVDSTLKIQPAKLEDSAVYLCASSSRGDTQYFGPGTRLTVL.